These 12 T cell receptor beta chains came from one sample sequenced in a study of PD-L1 blockade in urothelial cancer. The time point is: pretreatment peripheral blood. Sequencing used immunoSEQ multiplex PCR; TCRdb keeps in-frame clones, though not all of them. The data show tens of thousands of clones, about four fifths seen once. This specimen consisted of PBMCs, obtained around atezolizumab (anti-PD-L1) treatment. Receptors were obtained from a woman in her seventies with urothelial cancer.

The genes are TRBV19 and TRBJ1-2; maybe TRBD1 (6 bases). The length of the CDR3 is 13 residues. Germline V gene data show CDR1 as LNHDA and CDR2 as SQIVND (reference sequence). The ends were cut back, 6 bases at V and 3 bases at J, with 11 bases in the middle. The CDR3, as DNA: TGTGCCAGTAGCCCAACAGGGTACTATGGCTACACCTTC. This gives the protein CASSPTGYYGYTF.

The sample holds one count of this clone. The chain carries TRBV11-1 and TRBJ2-3, with D unclear. Germline V gene lookup returns CDR1 SGHAT and CDR2 FQDESV (reference sequence). This CDR3 is built from 15 residues. V dropped 1 base and J dropped 0 bases, with 8 bases sitting between them. CDR3 in amino acids: CASSLGGTSTDTQYF. CDR3 nucleotides: TGTGCCAGCAGCTTAGGCGGAACTAGCACAGATACGCAGTATTTT.

This clone has a handful of counts. The CDR3 bases are TGCGCCAGCAGCTTGTTTCCAGGAGGGAACACTGAAGCTTTCTTT. Translation gives CASSLFPGGNTEAFF. The gene calls are TRBV5-1 and TRBJ1-1; D is uncertain. V was trimmed by 1 base and J by 1 base, leaving 11 bases between them. The CDR3 consists of 15 residues. The germline V gene has CDR1 SGHRS and CDR2 YFSETQ.

This sequence joins TRBV10-3 and TRBJ2-7; a possible D gene is TRBD2 (7 bases). The CDR3 contains 15 residues. Germline lookup yields CDR1 ENHRY and CDR2 SYGVKD. V lost 3 bases to trimming and J lost 5 bases, with 17 bases between them. The CDR3 bases are TGTGCCATCAGTGACAGGAAGGGGGGGCAGGACGAGCAGTACTTC. Translated: CAISDRKGGQDEQYF.

This clone was counted a few times. The chain employs TRBV27 and TRBJ1-4; D gene ambiguous. This CDR3 is built from 13 residues. Germline loops: CDR1 MNHEY, CDR2 SMNVEV (reference sequence). V lost 7 bases and J lost 7, with 13 bases in between. The CDR3 sequence: CASTTGGSEKLFF. As DNA, the CDR3 is TGTGCCAGCACCACGGGTGGGAGTGAAAAACTGTTTTTT.

This clone occurred once. The rearrangement uses TRBV4-3 and TRBJ1-5; possible D gene TRBD1, 5 bases. Germline V gene data show CDR1 as LGHNA and CDR2 as YSLEER. The CDR3 length is 14 residues. Trimming removed 0 bases from V and 5 bases from J, with 8 bases in between. Written as DNA, the CDR3 is TGCGCCAGCAGCCAAGATGGGGGGGATCAGCCCCAGCATTTT. As protein: CASSQDGGDQPQHF.

This chain links TRBV4-2 with TRBJ2-2; TRBD2 matches at 11 bases. There are 17 residues in the CDR3. The J segment lost 4 bases and the V segment lost 1 base, leaving 5 bases of the junction unmatched. Germline CDR1 and CDR2: LGHNA and YNFKEQ. The CDR3 sequence is CASSQAPLAGGTGELFF. The DNA of the CDR3 is TGTGCCAGCAGCCAAGCTCCTCTAGCGGGGGGCACCGGGGAGCTGTTTTTT.

V gene TRBV5-6 combines with J gene TRBJ2-3; TRBD2 matches 12 bases. Germline V gene lookup returns CDR1 SGHDT and CDR2 YYEEEE. CDR3 length: 15 amino acids. V trimming: 6 bases; J trimming: 6 bases; junction bases outside the gene matches: 8. The CDR3 coding sequence is TGTGCCAGCATCCTTAGACTAGCGGGAGCTGATACGCAGTATTTT. As protein: CASILRLAGADTQYF.

This clone was seen a single time. V is TRBV29-1 and J is TRBJ1-2; 9 bases align to TRBD1. Unmatched junction bases numbered 4, after V lost 4 bases and J lost 1 base. CDR3 length: 14 residues. Germline values: CDR1 SQVTM, CDR2 ANQGSEA. The CDR3 DNA reads TGCAGCGTTGTGGGGGACAGGGATAACTATGGCTACACCTTC. Protein sequence: CSVVGDRDNYGYTF.

This chain links TRBV19 with TRBJ1-2, with 11 bases identical to TRBD1. V lost 5 bases, J lost 4 bases, and 15 bases stayed unmatched. This CDR3 has 18 amino acids. Per the germline V gene, CDR1 is LNHDA and CDR2 is SQIVND (reference sequence). The chain's CDR3 is CASSLSGTGGAWVYGYTF. Written as DNA, the CDR3 is TGTGCCAGTAGTCTAAGCGGGACAGGGGGTGCTTGGGTCTATGGCTACACCTTC.

This clone has just a few counts. The rearrangement uses TRBV30 and TRBJ1-3; no firm D call. Germline V CDR1 and CDR2: GTSNPN, SVGIG (reference sequence). The CDR3 consists of 13 residues. Trimming cost V 2 bases and J 3 bases, with 8 bases left between them. The CDR3 region is CAWSPSGGNTIYF. In DNA, the CDR3 is TGTGCCTGGAGTCCGAGCGGTGGAAACACCATATATTTT.

This sequence joins TRBV2 and TRBJ2-5, with a tentative D call TRBD1 (5 bases). The V gene's germline CDR1 is SNHLY and CDR2 FYNNEI. With 8 bases removed from V and 5 bases from J, the gap between germline ends came to 12 bases. The length of the CDR3 is 12 residues. The CDR3 spells CASRTRRETQYF. For the CDR3, the DNA is TGTGCCAGCCGGACACGCCGGGAGACCCAGTACTTC.